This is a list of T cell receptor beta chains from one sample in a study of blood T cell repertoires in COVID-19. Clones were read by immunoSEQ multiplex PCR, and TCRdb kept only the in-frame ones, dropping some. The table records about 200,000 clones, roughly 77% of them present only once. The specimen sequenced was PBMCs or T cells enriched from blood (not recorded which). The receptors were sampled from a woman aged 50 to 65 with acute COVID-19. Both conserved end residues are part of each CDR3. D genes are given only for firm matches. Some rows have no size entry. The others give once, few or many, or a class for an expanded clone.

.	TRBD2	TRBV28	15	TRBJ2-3	CASEIAGGYTDTQYF	TGTGCCAGCGAAATAGCGGGGGGATACACAGATACGCAGTATTTT
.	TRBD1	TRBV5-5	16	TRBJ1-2	CASSKGFGTGGYGYTF	TGTGCCAGCAGCAAAGGATTTGGGACAGGCGGCTATGGCTACACCTTC
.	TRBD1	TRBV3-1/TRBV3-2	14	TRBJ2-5	CASTRDRAKETQYF	TGTGCCAGCACCAGGGACAGGGCCAAAGAGACCCAGTACTTC
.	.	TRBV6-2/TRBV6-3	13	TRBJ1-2	CASSQGREGGYTF	TGTGCCAGCAGCCAGGGACGGGAGGGAGGCTACACCTTC
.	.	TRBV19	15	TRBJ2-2	CASNPGTSNTGELFF	TGTGCCAGTAATCCCGGGACTTCGAACACCGGGGAGCTGTTTTTT
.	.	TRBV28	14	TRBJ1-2	CASTPGAAKWGYTF	TGTGCCAGCACCCCTGGGGCGGCCAAGTGGGGCTACACCTTC
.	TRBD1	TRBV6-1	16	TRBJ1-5	CASSEWGWTGSQPQHF	TGTGCCAGCAGTGAATGGGGTTGGACAGGAAGTCAGCCCCAGCATTTT
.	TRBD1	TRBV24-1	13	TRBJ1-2	CATSDLGGAGYTF	TGTGCCACCAGTGATTTAGGGGGCGCTGGCTACACCTTC
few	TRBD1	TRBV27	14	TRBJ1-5	CASTDRGPDQPQHF	TGTGCCAGCACCGACAGGGGCCCTGATCAGCCCCAGCATTTT
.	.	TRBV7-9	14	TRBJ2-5	CASSPRQTSETQYF	TGTGCCAGCAGCCCCCGACAGACCTCCGAGACCCAGTACTTC
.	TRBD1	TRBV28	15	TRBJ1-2	CASSQTGTANYGYTF	TGTGCCAGCAGTCAGACCGGGACAGCTAACTATGGCTACACCTTC
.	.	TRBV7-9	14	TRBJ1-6	CASSLAAENSPLHF	TGTGCCAGCAGCTTAGCGGCGGAAAATTCACCCCTCCACTTT
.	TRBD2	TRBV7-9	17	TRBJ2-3	CASSSGVGSGSTDTQYF	TGTGCCAGCAGCTCTGGGGTGGGTAGCGGGAGCACAGATACGCAGTATTTT
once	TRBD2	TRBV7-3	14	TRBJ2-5	CASSPRGGAETQYF	TGTGCCAGCAGCCCACGGGGAGGGGCAGAGACCCAGTACTTC
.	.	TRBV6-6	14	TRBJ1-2	CASTLPGVYYGYTF	TGTGCCAGCACTCTTCCCGGGGTTTACTATGGCTACACCTTC
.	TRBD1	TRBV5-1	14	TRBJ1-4	CASSFGQGNEKLFF	TGCGCCAGCAGCTTTGGACAGGGGAATGAAAAACTGTTTTTT
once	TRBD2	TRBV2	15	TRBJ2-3	CASTRGASGDDTQYF	TGTGCCAGCACCCGCGGGGCTAGCGGGGACGATACGCAGTATTTT
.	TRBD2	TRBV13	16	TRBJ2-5	CASSLASGGLQETQYF	TGTGCCAGCAGCTTAGCTAGCGGGGGACTCCAAGAGACCCAGTACTTC
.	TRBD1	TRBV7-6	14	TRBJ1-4	CASSYGQGNEKLFF	TGTGCCAGCAGCTACGGACAGGGTAATGAAAAACTGTTTTTT
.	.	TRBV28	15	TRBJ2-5	CASSLITITQETQYF	TGTGCCAGCAGCCTAATAACTATTACCCAAGAGACCCAGTACTTC
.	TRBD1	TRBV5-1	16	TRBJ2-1	CASSENRGISYNEQFF	TGCGCCAGCAGCGAAAACAGGGGGATCTCCTACAATGAGCAGTTCTTC
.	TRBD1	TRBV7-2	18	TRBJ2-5	CASSLAHLGNRGFGTQYF	TGTGCCAGCAGCTTAGCGCATCTAGGAAACAGGGGATTTGGGACCCAGTACTTC
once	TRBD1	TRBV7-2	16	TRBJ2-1	CATTPPGQPSYNEQFF	TGTGCCACTACCCCTCCGGGACAGCCATCCTACAATGAGCAGTTCTTC
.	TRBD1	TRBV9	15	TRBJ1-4	CASSSYPGTAEKLFF	TGTGCCAGCAGCTCCTACCCTGGGACAGCCGAAAAACTGTTTTTT
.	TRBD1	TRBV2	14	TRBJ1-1	CASMPGGVNTEAFF	TGTGCCAGCATGCCAGGGGGCGTGAACACTGAAGCTTTCTTT
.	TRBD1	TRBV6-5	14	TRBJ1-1	CASHKDRAGTEAFF	TGTGCCAGCCACAAGGACAGGGCGGGAACTGAAGCTTTCTTT
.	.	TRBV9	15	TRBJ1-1	CASTKIQGRGTEAFF	TGTGCCAGCACCAAAATCCAGGGGCGGGGGACTGAAGCTTTCTTT
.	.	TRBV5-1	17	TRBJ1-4	CASSLEVVRGGSEKLFF	TGCGCCAGCAGCTTGGAAGTAGTTCGGGGTGGAAGTGAAAAACTGTTTTTT
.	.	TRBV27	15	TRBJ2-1	CASSFRPRGYNEQFF	TGTGCCAGCAGTTTCCGGCCGCGGGGTTACAATGAGCAGTTCTTC
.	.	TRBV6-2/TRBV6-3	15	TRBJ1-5	CASSPDIREYQPQHF	TGTGCCAGCAGTCCGGACATCCGCGAATATCAGCCCCAGCATTTT
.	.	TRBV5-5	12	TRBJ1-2	CASSLASYGYTF	TGTGCCAGCAGCTTGGCGTCCTATGGCTACACCTTC
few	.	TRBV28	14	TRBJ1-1	CAIPGGSMNTEAFF	TGTGCCATCCCCGGGGGGTCAATGAACACTGAAGCTTTCTTT
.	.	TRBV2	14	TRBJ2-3	CASSVQRRADTQYF	TGTGCCAGCAGTGTGCAGCGGCGGGCGGATACGCAGTATTTT
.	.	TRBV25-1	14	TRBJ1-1	CASSPRVLNTEAFF	TGTGCCAGCAGTCCACGGGTGTTGAACACTGAAGCTTTCTTT
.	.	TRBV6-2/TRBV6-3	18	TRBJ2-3	CASSSTLGLTIGTDTQYF	TGTGCCAGCAGTTCAACCCTGGGACTCACTATAGGCACAGATACGCAGTATTTT
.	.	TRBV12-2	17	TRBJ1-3	CASRLAQTGASGNTIYF	TGTGCAAGTCGCTTAGCCCAGACAGGGGCCTCCGGAAACACCATATATTTT
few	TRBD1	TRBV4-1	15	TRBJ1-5	CASSQAGTGNQPQHF	TGCGCCAGCAGCCAAGCCGGGACAGGCAATCAGCCCCAGCATTTT
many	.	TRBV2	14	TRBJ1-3	CASIGASSGNTIYF	TGTGCCAGCATCGGTGCGTCCTCTGGAAACACCATATATTTT
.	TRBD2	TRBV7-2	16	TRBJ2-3	CASSILAGGPKDTQYF	TGTGCCAGCAGCATCTTAGCGGGGGGGCCGAAAGATACGCAGTATTTT
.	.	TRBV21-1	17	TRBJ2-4	CASIEGLAGGPENIQYF	TGTGCCAGCATCGAAGGCCTAGCGGGGGGGCCGGAAAACATTCAGTACTTC
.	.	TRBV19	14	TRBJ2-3	CASRAEPSTDTQYF	TGTGCCAGTAGGGCGGAACCTAGCACAGATACGCAGTATTTT
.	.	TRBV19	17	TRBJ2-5	CASSIGQLPWYQETQYF	TGTGCCAGTAGTATCGGACAGCTTCCCTGGTACCAAGAGACCCAGTACTTC
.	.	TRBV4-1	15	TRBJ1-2	CASSPRRAMGNGYTF	TGCGCCAGCAGCCCGAGGAGGGCGATGGGCAATGGCTACACCTTC
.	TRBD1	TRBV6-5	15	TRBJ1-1	CASSGAGTGDTEAFF	TGTGCCAGCAGCGGGGCCGGGACAGGGGACACTGAAGCTTTCTTT
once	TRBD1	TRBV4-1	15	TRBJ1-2	CASSLQGPANYGYTF	TGCGCCAGCAGTTTACAGGGGCCAGCTAACTATGGCTACACCTTC
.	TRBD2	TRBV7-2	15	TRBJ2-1	CASSLVAGGPNEQFF	TGTGCCAGCAGCTTAGTAGCGGGGGGGCCCAATGAGCAGTTCTTC
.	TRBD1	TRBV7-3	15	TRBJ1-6	CASSLGTANNSPLHF	TGTGCCAGCAGCTTAGGGACAGCGAATAATTCACCCCTCCACTTT
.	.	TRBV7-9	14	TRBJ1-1	CASSLVPSNTEAFF	TGTGCCAGCAGCTTAGTCCCGTCGAACACTGAAGCTTTCTTT
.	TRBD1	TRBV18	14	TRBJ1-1	CASSRTGGVTEAFF	TGTGCCAGCTCCCGGACAGGGGGCGTCACTGAAGCTTTCTTT
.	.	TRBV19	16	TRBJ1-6	CASSSPGGTYNSPLHF	TGTGCCAGTAGTTCGCCGGGGGGCACCTATAATTCACCCCTCCACTTT